A single sample is the source of the 8 T cell receptor beta chains below, sequenced in a study of identical twins. TCRdb itself ran the 5' RACE reads through MiXCR, one entry per CDR3 protein. The repertoire holds 420,000 or so distinct CDR3 sequences, approximately 17% seen once, with roughly 12% in the top ten. The sample consisted of naive T cells sorted from blood. These receptors came from a middle-aged man in good health.

This chain uses TRBV7-2 with TRBJ1-5, with a tentative D call TRBD1 (5 bases). V was cut by 4 bases and J by 1 base, with 17 bases left in between. CDR1 SGHTA and CDR2 FQGNSA come from the germline V gene. This CDR3 contains 17 residues. CDR3 residues: CASSSAAGLGSNQPQHF. Here the CDR3 DNA reads TGTGCCAGCAGCTCCGCGGCGGGGCTGGGGAGCAATCAGCCCCAGCATTTT.

This clonotype has a handful of counts. This chain links TRBV20-1 with TRBJ2-7, with 10 positions matching TRBD1. Trimming cost V 0 bases and J 5 bases; bases outside gene matches: 13. The germline gives CDR1 DFQATT, CDR2 SNEGSKA (reference sequence). CDR3 size: 17 residues. The CDR3 DNA is TGCAGTGCTAGAGATCTTCGTCGAGGGACAGGGGTCCACGAGCAGTACTTC. Residues: CSARDLRRGTGVHEQYF.

The chain joins TRBV6-2 or TRBV6-3 to TRBJ1-2, with 9 bases that match TRBD1. After removal of 6 bases from V and 5 bases from J, the junction contained 10 bases not matched to a gene. The CDR3 is 15 amino acids. The germline CDR1 and CDR2 sequences are MNHEY and SVGEGT. For the CDR3, the DNA is TGTGCCAGCAGCCAAACAGGGGGCGCCTGGTATGGCTACACCTTC. It is translated as CASSQTGGAWYGYTF.

V and J are TRBV10-3 and TRBJ2-3; no reliable D call. V was trimmed by 3 bases and J by 0 bases, leaving 7 bases between them. There are 14 residues in the CDR3. In germline, CDR1 is ENHRY, CDR2 SYGVKD. CDR3 DNA: TGTGCCATCAGTGACCGGGTCAGCACAGATACGCAGTATTTT. It encodes CAISDRVSTDTQYF.

J is TRBJ2-2 and V is TRBV20-1; the match to TRBD2 covers 14 bases. Germline V gene data show CDR1 as DFQATT and CDR2 as SNEGSKA (reference sequence). Trimming at V came to 3 bases and at J to 6 bases, leaving 9 bases not matched to a gene. The length of the CDR3 is 17 residues. The CDR3 region is CSASRLAGGPVPGELFF. CDR3 DNA: TGCAGTGCTAGTCGACTAGCGGGGGGGCCAGTCCCCGGGGAGCTGTTTTTT.

This clonotype has more than one count but fewer than ten. The chain carries TRBV4-2 and TRBJ1-4; TRBD1 aligns across 10 bases. CDR3 length equals 15 residues. Germline V lookup: CDR1 LGHNA, CDR2 YNFKEQ. V was pared by 3 bases and J by 8 bases, with 6 bases of the junction left unmatched. CDR3 nucleotides: TGTGCCAGCAGCCAGCCGGGACAGGGGCCAGAAAAACTGTTTTTT. Its protein product is CASSQPGQGPEKLFF.

The rearrangement links TRBV5-1 to TRBJ2-2; maybe TRBD1 (5 bases). V shed 0 bases and J shed 4 bases, with 13 bases lying between them. This CDR3 has 16 residues. Looked up from germline, CDR1 is SGHRS and CDR2 is YFSETQ. The CDR3 DNA reads TGCGCCAGCAGCTTGGTAGGGGCCCTGGGCACCGGGGAGCTGTTTTTT. Protein product: CASSLVGALGTGELFF.

This clonotype was detected ten times or more. The chain combines TRBV30 with TRBJ2-3; no firm D call. V lost 2 bases to trimming and J lost 4 bases, with 7 bases between them. The CDR3 runs to 12 residues. CDR1 is GTSNPN, CDR2 SVGIG, per germline (reference sequence). Written as DNA, the CDR3 is TGTGCCTGGAGTTTCACCGCAGATACGCAGTATTTT. It codes for CAWSFTADTQYF.